A single sample gave rise to the 26 T cell receptor beta chains below, sequenced in a study of technical replicates of blood from a handful of donors. This table comes from immunoSEQ multiplex PCR, and its TCRdb copy is limited to in-frame clones, with some not included. The table shows 60,000 to 90,000 clones, with just under 95% occurring only once. Material: T cells isolated from PBMCs. The source is a human donor in good health.

The chain joins TRBV5-5 to TRBJ1-2; D might be TRBD1 (6 bases). This CDR3 has 15 amino acids. Germline loops: CDR1 SGHKS, CDR2 YYEKEE (reference sequence). V lost 4 bases to trimming and J lost 4 bases, with 17 bases between them. CDR3 in amino acids: CASSADQGLFYGYTF. As DNA, the CDR3 is TGTGCCAGCAGCGCCGATCAGGGGTTATTCTATGGCTACACCTTC.

The rearrangement uses TRBV4-1 and TRBJ2-7; D is unclear. The CDR3 has 13 residues. The germline CDR1 and CDR2 sequences are MGHRA and YSYEKL. V lost 0 bases and J lost 4, with 7 bases in between. DNA for the CDR3: TGCGCCAGCAGCCAAGAGCTGGCTTACGAGCAGTACTTC. It is translated as CASSQELAYEQYF.

The rearrangement links TRBV4-2 to TRBJ2-1, with 11 bases matching TRBD2. CDR3 length: 19 residues. Germline CDR1 reads LGHNA; CDR2 reads YNFKEQ. The V and J ends lost 0 bases and 4 bases, in that order; junction bases with no gene match: 11. DNA for the CDR3: TGTGCCAGCAGCCAAGATAGGCAGCTAGCGGGAGGAGCGTACAATGAGCAGTTCTTC. Protein: CASSQDRQLAGGAYNEQFF.

CDR3: CASSLWWEWSSGEQFF. CDR3 DNA: TGTGCCAGCAGCTTATGGTGGGAGTGGTCTAGCGGTGAGCAGTTCTTC. The chain uses TRBV11-3 and TRBJ2-1; 7 bases are shared with TRBD2. The CDR3 extends over 16 amino acids. V dropped 2 bases and J dropped 9; count of bases not matched to a gene: 13. Germline V gives CDR1 SGHNT, CDR2 YENEEA. The full variable domain, rest sourced from reference TRBV11-3 and TRBJ2-1, is EAGVVQSPRYKIIEKKQPVAFWCNPISGHNTLYWYLQNLGQGPELLIRYENEEAVDDSQLPKDRFSAERLKGVDSTLKIQPAELGDSAVYLCASSLWWEWSSGEQFFGPGTRLTVL.

V is TRBV7-3 and J is TRBJ2-7, with 12 bases identical to TRBD2. Germline lookup yields CDR1 SGHTA and CDR2 FQGTGA. The junction had 4 bases not matched to a gene; V was cut back by 5 bases and J by 2 bases. The CDR3 covers 15 residues. CDR3 in amino acids: CASSQLAGGPYEQYF. DNA for the CDR3: TGTGCCAGCAGCCAGCTAGCGGGAGGGCCCTACGAGCAGTACTTC.

The chain joins TRBV11-2 to TRBJ1-1; D perhaps matches TRBD1 (6 bases). Trimming left V 0 bases short and J 6 bases short, with 14 bases between. Germline CDR1 reads SGHAT; CDR2 reads FQNNGV. The CDR3 has 15 amino acids. For the CDR3, the DNA is TGTGCCAGCAGCTTAGACCTACAGGGAATTCCTGAAGCTTTCTTT. Encoded protein: CASSLDLQGIPEAFF.

This clone came up a few times. V and J are TRBV7-3 and TRBJ2-5; the D is unclear. CDR1 is SGHTA and CDR2 is FQGTGA in the germline V gene. The V gene lost 5 bases and the J gene lost 2 bases, with 15 bases spanning the gap. The CDR3 contains 15 residues. This CDR3 is CASSLTTNLQETQYF. In nucleotides, the CDR3 is TGTGCCAGCAGCCTCACTACAAACCTACAAGAGACCCAGTACTTC.

The rearrangement uses TRBV10-3 and TRBJ1-3; no clear D. Germline CDR1 reads ENHRY; CDR2 reads SYGVKD. Trimming removed 1 base from V and 2 bases from J, with 9 bases in between. The CDR3 consists of 15 residues. CDR3 region: CAISELAEAGNTIYF. The CDR3 DNA reads TGTGCCATCAGTGAGTTGGCAGAAGCTGGAAACACCATATATTTT.

The chain links TRBV10-3 to TRBJ2-1; TRBD1 is a possible D gene (5 bases). The CDR3 loop spans 12 amino acids. Trimming took off 10 bases at V and 8 bases at J, with 15 bases between the two ends. Germline CDR1 and CDR2: ENHRY and SYGVKD. CDR3 in amino acids: CATRARLDEQFF. The DNA of the CDR3 is TGTGCCACCAGGGCCAGACTTGATGAGCAGTTCTTC.

V usage is TRBV20-1 and J usage is TRBJ1-2; D gene ambiguous. CDR3 length equals 11 residues. V lost 5 bases and J 7 bases, leaving 11 bases between the germline ends. Germline assignment: CDR1 DFQATT and CDR2 SNEGSKA (reference sequence). The DNA for the CDR3 is TGCAGTGCTGTGGATGGCGGTGGCTACACCTTC. Its translation is CSAVDGGGYTF.

The genes are TRBV7-9 and TRBJ2-5, with D maybe TRBD2 (5 bases). This CDR3 contains 13 residues. The germline gives CDR1 SEHNR, CDR2 FQNEAQ (reference sequence). Trimming left V 6 bases short and J 1 base short, with 9 bases between. This CDR3 is CASSPGVQETQYF. The DNA for the CDR3 is TGTGCCAGCAGTCCCGGGGTCCAAGAGACCCAGTACTTC.

The chain combines TRBV11-2 with TRBJ1-3; D remains ambiguous. The V gene's germline CDR1 is SGHAT and CDR2 FQNNGV. Trimming took off 5 bases at V and 0 bases at J, with 11 bases between the two ends. This CDR3 comprises 15 residues. The CDR3 nucleotides are TGTGCCAGCAGCATACAGCTGAGCTCTGGAAACACCATATATTTT. This translates into CASSIQLSSGNTIYF. The full variable domain, with the rest looked up from reference TRBV11-2 and TRBJ1-3, is EAGVAQSPRYKIIEKRQSVAFWCNPISGHATLYWYQQILGQGPKLLIQFQNNGVVDDSQLPKDRFSAERLKGVDSTLKIQPAKLEDSAVYLCASSIQLSSGNTIYFGEGSWLTVV.

The chain links TRBV6-5 to TRBJ1-1; 8 bases align to TRBD1. The germline CDR1 and CDR2 sequences are MNHEY and SVGAGI. The CDR3 spans 13 residues. V was pared by 5 bases and J by 4 bases, with 3 bases of the junction left unmatched. The CDR3, as DNA: TGTGCCAGCAGTCCAGACAGGGGCACTGAAGCTTTCTTT. Protein: CASSPDRGTEAFF.

This chain links TRBV28 with TRBJ2-7; 10 nucleotides agree with TRBD1. Germline V CDR1 and CDR2: MDHEN, SYDVKM. There are 16 residues in the CDR3. Trimming at V came to 3 bases and at J to 4 bases, leaving 9 bases not matched to a gene. Here the CDR3 reads CASSFTFWDRGYEQYF. In DNA, the CDR3 is TGTGCCAGCAGTTTCACCTTTTGGGACAGGGGTTACGAGCAGTACTTC.

J is TRBJ2-1 and V is TRBV4-1; possibly TRBD2 for D (6 bases). The germline CDR1 and CDR2 sequences are MGHRA and YSYEKL. V lost 4 bases, J lost 9 bases, and 13 bases lay in between. CDR3 size: 13 residues. The CDR3 spells CASSPSSGLEQFF. CDR3 nucleotide sequence: TGCGCCAGCAGCCCGAGTAGCGGCCTTGAGCAGTTCTTC.

This clone was seen just once. The V call is TRBV11-2, the J call TRBJ2-7; 8 nucleotides line up with TRBD1. The CDR3 is 14 amino acids. Germline V gives CDR1 SGHAT, CDR2 FQNNGV. Germline trimming cut 5 bases from V and 5 bases from J; bases unmatched to any gene: 8. For the CDR3, the DNA is TGTGCCAGCAGCCAGGGACAGGTTAGGGACGAGCAGTACTTC. It codes for CASSQGQVRDEQYF.

The chain recombines TRBV11-1 with TRBJ2-2, with 9 bases matching TRBD2. The V gene's germline CDR1 is SGHAT and CDR2 FQDESV (reference sequence). This CDR3 is 16 amino acids long. The trim removed 3 bases at V and 0 bases at J, leaving 2 bases unmatched. CDR3 in amino acids: CASSFLAGSNTGELFF. CDR3 DNA sequence: TGTGCCAGCAGCTTTCTAGCGGGATCGAACACCGGGGAGCTGTTTTTT.

V gene TRBV5-4 combines with J gene TRBJ2-5; 8 bases fit TRBD2. With 5 bases clipped from V and 5 bases from J, the junction kept 8 bases outside the gene matches. Germline assignment: CDR1 SGHNT and CDR2 YYREEE (reference sequence). The length of the CDR3 is 14 residues. The CDR3 protein is CASSRSGRGETQYF. In DNA, the CDR3 is TGTGCCAGCAGTCGGAGCGGGAGAGGGGAGACCCAGTACTTC.

The rearrangement joins TRBV6-5 to TRBJ2-2, with 8 bases fitting TRBD2. The CDR3 spans 14 residues. After removal of 6 bases from V and 6 bases from J, the junction contained 6 bases not matched to a gene. The germline V gene encodes CDR1 MNHEY and CDR2 SVGAGI. For the CDR3, the DNA is TGTGCCAGCAGATTCAGCGGGAGTCCCGGGGAGCTGTTTTTT. Translation: CASRFSGSPGELFF.

The genes are TRBV19 and TRBJ2-3; TRBD2 matches at 8 bases. V gave up 7 bases and J gave up 1 base; unmatched junction bases: 7. The CDR3 runs to 15 residues. From germline, CDR1 is LNHDA and CDR2 SQIVND (reference sequence). This chain's CDR3 is CASMGWREGTDTQYF. In DNA form, the CDR3 reads TGTGCCAGTATGGGGTGGCGGGAGGGCACAGATACGCAGTATTTT.

The V gene is TRBV4-1, the J gene TRBJ1-1, with unresolved D. Deletions cut 4 bases from V and 4 bases from J, with 10 bases between. The CDR3 totals 13 residues. Per germline, CDR1 MGHRA and CDR2 YSYEKL. CDR3 nucleotides: TGCGCCAGCAGCCCTCGGAGAGGCACTGAAGCTTTCTTT. Amino acids: CASSPRRGTEAFF.

The genes are TRBV9 and TRBJ1-3; the D gene is possibly TRBD1 (6 bases). Deletions cut 0 bases from V and 2 bases from J, with 9 bases between. The CDR3 sequence is 15 residues long. Per the germline V gene, CDR1 is SGDLS and CDR2 is YYNGEE. CDR3 protein: CASSVAGAAGNTIYF. The CDR3, as DNA: TGTGCCAGCAGCGTAGCAGGGGCGGCTGGAAACACCATATATTTT.

V usage is TRBV29-1 and J usage is TRBJ2-3; TRBD2 matches at 7 bases. The CDR3 is 16 residues long. Germline assignment: CDR1 SQVTM and CDR2 ANQGSEA. V was pared by 3 bases and J by 3 bases, with 12 bases of the junction left unmatched. The DNA for the CDR3 is TGCAGCGTTGAGGGCATGGGGAGGGGCCTAACAGATACGCAGTATTTT. This codes for CSVEGMGRGLTDTQYF.

V is TRBV7-2 and J is TRBJ2-7; D is possibly TRBD1 (6 bases). The CDR3 length is 15 residues. Germline assignment: CDR1 SGHTA and CDR2 FQGNSA. With 4 bases removed from V and 4 bases from J, the gap between germline ends came to 17 bases. CDR3 protein: CASSSEAGTTYEQYF. The CDR3 nucleotides read TGTGCCAGCAGCTCGGAAGCCGGGACAACGTACGAGCAGTACTTC.

Only one count was recorded for this clone. The chain uses TRBV6-5 and TRBJ1-2; D is uncertain. The germline V and J ends were trimmed by 7 bases and 2 bases, with 17 bases remaining between them. From germline, CDR1 is MNHEY and CDR2 SVGAGI. The CDR3 spans 15 residues. The CDR3 reads CASTNGEVPNYGYTF. The DNA of the CDR3 is TGTGCCAGCACCAACGGGGAGGTACCCAACTATGGCTACACCTTC.

V is TRBV4-3 and J is TRBJ2-1, with D possibly TRBD1 on 6 matching bases. Trimming cost V 1 base and J 4 bases, with 11 bases left between them. CDR3 length equals 15 residues. Germline CDR1 and CDR2: LGHNA and YSLEER. CDR3 in amino acids: CASSQATGLYNEQFF. The DNA for the CDR3 is TGCGCCAGCAGCCAAGCGACAGGCCTTTACAATGAGCAGTTCTTC.